The clone carrying this TCR beta chain was found a few times. This record comes from a study of identical twins. With 4 bases removed from V and 5 bases from J, the gap between germline ends came to 10 bases. The CDR3 sequence is 13 residues long. In germline, CDR1 is ENHRY, CDR2 SYGVKD. In TCRdb, the 5' RACE reads were re-called with MiXCR into one record per CDR3 protein. Among hundreds of thousands of distinct CDR3 sequences listed, around 20% were seen once. These data are also associated with another study on T cells expressing NK-cell markers. That paper notes: Sequenced donors, eight in total, included seven who were HCMV-seropositive and one who was seronegative. Dominant NKG2C+ clonotypes were found to form about 1.0-8% of CD8+ T cells in about six donors. In a handful of donors, dominant clonotypes made up about 28.3-60.1% of CD3+CD56-NKG2C+ cells. HCMV specificity of the expanded NKG2C+ T cell clones was not established.

The genes are TRBV10-3 and TRBJ2-3; D possibly matches TRBD1 or TRBD2 (5 bases each). The sample taken for sequencing was PBMCs. The receptor was derived from a woman aged 18-29 years in good health. CDR3 sequence: CAISGGSGDTQYF. The CDR3, as DNA: TGTGCCATCAGTGGGGGCAGCGGAGATACGCAGTATTTT.